The 13 T cell receptor beta chains given below trace back to one sample, sequenced in a study of cytomegalovirus exposure and HLA in healthy donors. Use of 60 Vbeta and 13 Jbeta primers characterized the PCR. The table came from immunoSEQ multiplex PCR; TCRdb's copy has only in-frame clones and leaves some out. The sample yields 210,000 or so clones, 83% seen once. Material: PBMCs. The receptors shown here come from a girl under 18 in good health and CMV-seronegative.

CDR3 sequence: CASSLAAGTNTGELFF. CDR3 nucleotide sequence: TGCGCCAGCAGCTTGGCGGCAGGGACGAACACCGGGGAGCTGTTTTTT. The J gene is TRBJ2-2, the V gene TRBV5-1; the D gene is possibly TRBD1 (5 bases). The length of the CDR3 is 16 residues. Germline V gives CDR1 SGHRS, CDR2 YFSETQ. The V end lost 0 bases, the J end lost 0 bases, and 9 bases lay between the germline ends.

This clone was recorded once. The CDR3 coding sequence is TGTGCCAGCCAACCTAGCGGAGGCAATGAGCAGTTCTTC. Protein: CASQPSGGNEQFF. The chain joins TRBV6-5 to TRBJ2-1, with TRBD2 matching over 7 bases. Unmatched junction bases numbered 7, after V lost 8 bases and J lost 6 bases. CDR1 is MNHEY and CDR2 is SVGAGI in the germline V gene. This CDR3 region has 13 residues.

The rearrangement uses TRBV19 and TRBJ1-2, with D possibly matching TRBD1 (5 bases). Germline loops: CDR1 LNHDA, CDR2 SQIVND (reference sequence). The CDR3 sequence is 13 residues long. V shed 6 bases and J shed 8 bases, with 16 bases lying between them. CDR3 residues: CASSLNSGSGYTF. DNA of the CDR3: TGTGCCAGTAGCCTCAATTCAGGGTCGGGCTACACCTTC. Full variable domain (remainder filled in from reference TRBV19 and TRBJ1-2): DGGITQSPKYLFRKEGQNVTLSCEQNLNHDAMYWYRQDPGQGLRLIYYSQIVNDFQKGDIAEGYSVSREKKESFPLTVTSAQKNPTAFYLCASSLNSGSGYTFGSGTRLTVV.

The gene calls are TRBV27 and TRBJ2-1; D gene unclear. The V end was cut by 0 bases, the J end by 5 bases, with 17 bases between. The CDR3 extends over 17 amino acids. Germline lookup yields CDR1 MNHEY and CDR2 SMNVEV (reference sequence). DNA of the CDR3: TGTGCCAGCAGTTTATCGGCACCTTACCCCGTTAACAATGAGCAGTTCTTC. It translates to CASSLSAPYPVNNEQFF.

This chain connects TRBV9 to TRBJ2-4; D is undetermined. V was shortened by 2 bases and J by 6 bases, with 15 bases between the two germline ends. Germline V gene sequence: CDR1 SGDLS, CDR2 YYNGEE. This CDR3 is 15 amino acids long. The DNA of the CDR3 is TGTGCCAGCAGCGTGTTGGGCCATGGGTCAAACATTCAGTACTTC. Translated, it gives CASSVLGHGSNIQYF. Supplemented by reference TRBV9 and TRBJ2-4, the full variable domain reads DSGVTQTPKHLITATGQRVTLRCSPRSGDLSVYWYQQSLDQGLQFLIQYYNGEERAKGNILERFSAQQFPDLHSELNLSSLELGDSALYFCASSVLGHGSNIQYFGAGTRLSVL.

J is TRBJ2-7 and V is TRBV20-1, with D maybe TRBD1 (5 bases). V lost 3 bases and J lost 4, with 7 bases in between. The CDR3 totals 11 residues. Germline V gives CDR1 DFQATT, CDR2 SNEGSKA (reference sequence). CDR3 DNA sequence: TGCAGTGCTAGTTCAGGGTACGAGCAGTACTTC. Amino acids: CSASSGYEQYF.

V is TRBV18 and J is TRBJ1-1; TRBD1 agrees at 8 bases. This CDR3 contains 16 residues. Unmatched junction bases numbered 4, after V lost 1 base and J lost 0 bases. The germline gives CDR1 KGHSH, CDR2 LQKENI. CDR3 DNA sequence: TGTGCCAGCTCACCACTGACAGGGGACATGAACACTGAAGCTTTCTTT. It codes for CASSPLTGDMNTEAFF.

With regard to this clone: One end of the junction is discordant with germline, which a read error may explain. The chain couples TRBV18 to TRBJ1-1; maybe TRBD1 (6 bases). Per germline, CDR1 KGHSH and CDR2 LQKENI. This CDR3 comprises 15 residues. CDR3 loop: CASLPPGTKNTEAFF. The CDR3 region has the DNA TGTGCCAGCTTACCACCCGGGACAAAAAACACTGAAGCTTTCTTT.

The rearrangement links TRBV28 to TRBJ1-4, with a weak D call TRBD1 (5 bases). V was shortened by 7 bases and J by 3 bases, with 12 bases between the two germline ends. The CDR3 covers 14 residues. Germline V gene lookup returns CDR1 MDHEN and CDR2 SYDVKM. The CDR3 sequence is CASNFGGANEKLFF. The CDR3 DNA reads as TGTGCCAGCAATTTTGGGGGGGCTAATGAAAAACTGTTTTTT. Complete variable domain (other parts from reference TRBV28 and TRBJ1-4): DVKVTQSSRYLVKRTGEKVFLECVQDMDHENMFWYRQDPGLGLRLIYFSYDVKMKEKGDIPEGYSVSREKKERFSLILESASTNQTSMYLCASNFGGANEKLFFGSGTQLSVL.

The gene calls are TRBV7-8 and TRBJ1-2; no clear D gene. The CDR3 is made up of 15 amino acids. V lost 2 bases, J lost 4 bases, and 14 bases lay in between. CDR1 SGHVS and CDR2 FQNEAQ come from the germline V gene. CDR3 protein: CASSLFSWESYGYTF. CDR3 DNA: TGTGCCAGCAGCTTATTCAGCTGGGAGAGCTATGGCTACACCTTC.

The V and J genes are TRBV6-1 and TRBJ2-7; the D gene is possibly TRBD2 (5 bases). Germline values: CDR1 MNHNS, CDR2 SASEGT. V was clipped by 2 bases and J by 4 bases, with 12 bases between them. This CDR3 region has 14 residues. The CDR3 region is CASSEFGLAYEQYF. The DNA for the CDR3 is TGTGCCAGCAGTGAATTTGGTCTAGCTTACGAGCAGTACTTC.

This rearrangement joins TRBV7-9 to TRBJ1-5, with D perhaps TRBD1 (5 bases). The CDR3 totals 14 residues. Germline CDR1 SEHNR, CDR2 FQNEAQ (reference sequence). The V end was cut by 10 bases, the J end by 2 bases, with 15 bases between. This CDR3 reads CATGGEGGNQPQHF. DNA for the CDR3: TGTGCCACCGGGGGTGAAGGGGGCAATCAGCCCCAGCATTTT.

The chain employs TRBV27 and TRBJ1-2, with a weak D call TRBD1 (6 bases). CDR3 length: 13 residues. The V gene's germline CDR1 is MNHEY and CDR2 SMNVEV (reference sequence). Trimming removed 5 bases from V and 2 bases from J, with 9 bases in between. CDR3 protein: CASSPTGNYGYTF. CDR3 sequence (DNA): TGTGCCAGCAGTCCCACAGGGAACTATGGCTACACCTTC.